The 25 T cell receptor beta chains presented below share a single source sample, sequenced in a study of blood T cell repertoires in COVID-19. TCRdb's copy holds only in-frame clones and misses some; the assay was immunoSEQ multiplex PCR. Of 260,000 or so clones detected, approximately 88% appear once; the ten largest clones hold 0.65% to 0.8%. The sequenced sample consisted of peripheral blood. These receptors all come from a human donor in a cohort sampled during active COVID-19.

This chain joins TRBV7-2 and TRBJ1-2; 12 bases map to TRBD1. V gave up 5 bases and J gave up 4 bases; unmatched junction bases: 5. Germline loops: CDR1 SGHTA, CDR2 FQGNSA. This CDR3 region has 15 residues. CDR3 residues: CASSQGTGGVYGYTF. For the CDR3, the DNA is TGTGCCAGCAGCCAGGGGACAGGGGGCGTCTATGGCTACACCTTC.

The chain links TRBV5-1 to TRBJ1-2; 7 nucleotides align to TRBD1. The CDR3 contains 15 residues. Germline V gene data show CDR1 as SGHRS and CDR2 as YFSETQ. The J segment lost 9 bases and the V segment lost 0 bases, leaving 11 bases of the junction unmatched. The CDR3 loop is CASSLGTGESLSYTF. CDR3 nucleotides: TGCGCCAGCAGCTTGGGTACAGGGGAGTCTCTAAGCTACACCTTC.

CDR3 in amino acids: CAIVDRDNLYEQYF. The CDR3 DNA reads as TGTGCCATCGTCGACAGGGACAATCTGTACGAGCAGTACTTC. The chain couples TRBV6-5 to TRBJ2-7, with 7 bases lining up with TRBD1. The V gene end was trimmed by 10 bases and the J gene end by 4 bases; junction bases not matched to a gene: 13. The germline gives CDR1 MNHEY, CDR2 SVGAGI. The CDR3 has 14 amino acids.

J is TRBJ2-7 and V is TRBV18; TRBD1 might be the D (5 bases). The CDR3 length is 14 residues. V lost 2 bases to trimming and J lost 3 bases, with 11 bases between them. The germline V gene encodes CDR1 KGHSH and CDR2 LQKENI. CDR3 sequence: CASSPSAGNYEQYF. DNA for the CDR3: TGTGCCAGCTCACCATCAGCAGGGAACTACGAGCAGTACTTC.

V and J are TRBV7-9 and TRBJ1-1, with 10 positions matching TRBD1. The V gene's germline CDR1 is SEHNR and CDR2 FQNEAQ (reference sequence). The CDR3 is 17 residues long. Trimming removed 0 bases from V and 0 bases from J; junction bases left unmatched: 4. The CDR3 DNA sequence: TGTGCCAGCAGCTTAGCCGGGGGACAGGGGTTGAACACTGAAGCTTTCTTT. This translates into CASSLAGGQGLNTEAFF.

The rearrangement uses TRBV11-2 and TRBJ2-1, with no clear D. Deletions cut 0 bases from V and 0 bases from J, with 12 bases between. Germline lookup yields CDR1 SGHAT and CDR2 FQNNGV. The length of the CDR3 is 17 residues. DNA for the CDR3: TGTGCCAGCAGCTTAGAATTGATGGAGAGCTCCTACAATGAGCAGTTCTTC. This encodes CASSLELMESSYNEQFF.

The chain employs TRBV6-5 and TRBJ2-5; no definite D call. The CDR3 has 16 amino acids. V dropped 0 bases and J dropped 3 bases, with 14 bases sitting between them. Germline V lookup: CDR1 MNHEY, CDR2 SVGAGI. The CDR3 nucleotides read TGTGCCAGCAGTTACTCAGCGTCTAAATTCGAAGAGACCCAGTACTTC. It translates to CASSYSASKFEETQYF.

The V gene is TRBV28, the J gene TRBJ1-4; the match to TRBD1 covers 8 bases. V trimming: 4 bases; J trimming: 4 bases; junction bases outside the gene matches: 5. Germline loops: CDR1 MDHEN, CDR2 SYDVKM. CDR3 length: 15 amino acids. CDR3 nucleotides: TGTGCCAGCAGTTCGGACAGGGCAAATAATGAAAAACTGTTTTTT. Protein sequence: CASSSDRANNEKLFF.

This chain joins TRBV1 and TRBJ1-5. TRBV1 is listed as a pseudogene. The CDR3 sequence is 11 residues long. The CDR3 is CTSSMGRSQHF. CDR3 DNA sequence: TGCACCAGCAGTATGGGGAGGTCCCAGCATTTT.

The rearrangement joins TRBV3-1 (or the pseudogene TRBV3-2) to TRBJ1-1, with 9 positions matching TRBD1. Germline V gene lookup returns CDR1 LGHDT and CDR2 YNNKEL (reference sequence). The CDR3 sequence is 16 residues long. The trim removed 3 bases at V and 5 bases at J, leaving 10 bases unmatched. The CDR3 DNA is TGTGCCAGCAGCCATTACCCCACAGGGGGCAAGACTGAAGCTTTCTTT. This gives the protein CASSHYPTGGKTEAFF.

The V gene is TRBV6-1, the J gene TRBJ1-5; possibly TRBD1 for D (5 bases). The V gene's germline CDR1 is MNHNS and CDR2 SASEGT. Between the trimmed V and J ends, which lost 2 bases and 2 bases, there was a span of 13 bases. The CDR3 extends over 16 amino acids. CDR3 bases: TGTGCCAGCAGTGAATGGGGAGGGGACGGCAATCAGCCCCAGCATTTT. Translation gives CASSEWGGDGNQPQHF.

This clone came up once. The chain links TRBV30 to TRBJ2-2, with D maybe TRBD1 (5 bases). Germline V gene lookup returns CDR1 GTSNPN and CDR2 SVGIG (reference sequence). V was trimmed by 6 bases and J by 1 base, leaving 18 bases between them. The CDR3 totals 16 residues. In DNA, the CDR3 is TGTGCCTGTACTCAACAGGCAGCATTGAACACCGGGGAGCTGTTTTTT. Translation: CACTQQAALNTGELFF.

The genes are TRBV7-6 and TRBJ1-5, with D perhaps matching TRBD1 (6 bases). The germline CDR1 and CDR2 sequences are SGHVS and FNYEAQ. Trimming removed 0 bases from V and 10 bases from J, with 10 bases in between. This CDR3 is 13 amino acids long. As DNA, the CDR3 is TGTGCCAGCAGCTTAGCGGCGACAGGCCCCCAGCATTTT. Its translation: CASSLAATGPQHF.

The rearrangement links TRBV7-2 to TRBJ2-7, with TRBD1 identical over 8 bases. Germline CDR1 and CDR2: SGHTA and FQGNSA. Trimming removed 5 bases from V and 3 bases from J; junction bases left unmatched: 9. The CDR3 runs to 15 residues. CDR3 residues: CASSPQGATSYEQYF. The CDR3 DNA sequence: TGTGCCAGCAGCCCCCAGGGGGCCACAAGCTACGAGCAGTACTTC.

This clone was picked up a small number of times. This chain uses TRBV19 with TRBJ1-2; D call uncertain. V was pared by 4 bases and J by 7 bases, with 19 bases between. The CDR3 spans 15 residues. Germline CDR1 reads LNHDA; CDR2 reads SQIVND (reference sequence). CDR3 nucleotide sequence: TGTGCCAGTAGTACCTTAGAACTCTCCGTCCCTGGCTACACCTTC. Amino acid sequence: CASSTLELSVPGYTF.

Points on this clone: Distinct nucleotide sequences in the sample also encode this CDR3. As DNA, the CDR3 is TGTGCCAGCAGTCCCTCCTCCTACGAGCAGTACTTC. It encodes CASSPSSYEQYF. The chain employs TRBV6-5 and TRBJ2-7; D ambiguous. V dropped 5 bases and J dropped 0 bases, with 5 bases sitting between them. The CDR3 length is 12 residues. CDR1 MNHEY and CDR2 SVGAGI come from the germline V gene.

The chain combines TRBV2 with TRBJ1-1; the D is unclear. V gave up 5 bases and J gave up 2 bases, with 12 bases separating them. The length of the CDR3 is 14 residues. Germline CDR1 and CDR2: SNHLY and FYNNEI. The CDR3 region has the DNA TGTGCCAGCAGTCCCCGGTCGGGAAACACTGAAGCTTTCTTT. This encodes CASSPRSGNTEAFF.

This clone was recorded once. The CDR3 is CASRTSEATDTQYF. CDR3 nucleotide sequence: TGTGCCAGCCGGACTAGCGAGGCCACAGATACGCAGTATTTT. This rearrangement joins TRBV19 to TRBJ2-3, with 9 bases lining up with TRBD2. After removal of 9 bases from V and 2 bases from J, the junction contained 6 bases not matched to a gene. CDR1 is LNHDA, CDR2 SQIVND, per germline (reference sequence). The CDR3 contains 14 residues.

V usage is TRBV11-3 and J usage is TRBJ1-4; perhaps TRBD1 as D (6 bases). This CDR3 is built from 16 residues. V lost 6 bases and J 0 bases, leaving 14 bases between the germline ends. The germline CDR1 and CDR2 sequences are SGHNT and YENEEA. CDR3 nucleotides: TGTGCCAGCAGTCACAGGGTTTATTCAACTAATGAAAAACTGTTTTTT. This codes for CASSHRVYSTNEKLFF.

The chain couples TRBV19 to TRBJ1-1, with 11 positions matching TRBD1. This CDR3 region has 15 residues. J lost 5 bases, V lost 3 bases, and 5 bases had no gene match. Germline V gene lookup returns CDR1 LNHDA and CDR2 SQIVND (reference sequence). The CDR3 coding sequence is TGTGCCAGTAGTATTGGACAGGGGGCTAGGACTGAAGCTTTCTTT. Translation gives CASSIGQGARTEAFF.

The gene calls are TRBV7-3 and TRBJ2-1; TRBD2 matches 10 bases. The CDR3 length is 14 residues. With V trimmed by 5 bases and J by 7 bases, 5 bases remained unmatched. The germline V gene has CDR1 SGHTA and CDR2 FQGTGA. The CDR3 DNA reads as TGTGCCAGCAGCCGCCCTAGCGGGGGAAATGAGCAGTTCTTC. Translated: CASSRPSGGNEQFF.

The chain is built from TRBV7-2 and TRBJ1-2, with 9 bases fitting TRBD1. Germline lookup yields CDR1 SGHTA and CDR2 FQGNSA. The CDR3 extends over 19 amino acids. J lost 4 bases, V lost 1 base, and 16 bases had no gene match. The CDR3 protein is CASSLVGNRQGDLGYGYTF. DNA for the CDR3: TGTGCCAGCAGCTTAGTAGGGAATCGACAGGGGGATCTCGGCTATGGCTACACCTTC.

V and J are TRBV7-9 and TRBJ1-4, with D unresolved. Germline assignment: CDR1 SEHNR and CDR2 FQNEAQ (reference sequence). The CDR3 loop spans 18 amino acids. With 7 bases removed from V and 0 bases from J, the gap between germline ends came to 21 bases. CDR3 nucleotides: TGTGCCAGCACCGGGCCCGGGAGGGTATTTGCAACTAATGAAAAACTGTTTTTT. It is translated as CASTGPGRVFATNEKLFF. Complete variable domain (other parts from reference TRBV7-9 and TRBJ1-4): DTGVSQNPRHKITKRGQNVTFRCDPISEHNRLYWYRQTLGQGPEFLTYFQNEAQLEKSRLLSDRFSAERPKGSFSTLEIQRTEQGDSAMYLCASTGPGRVFATNEKLFFGSGTQLSVL.

The chain recombines TRBV10-3 with TRBJ2-7; 7 bases fit TRBD2. The length of the CDR3 is 14 residues. In germline, CDR1 is ENHRY, CDR2 SYGVKD. V gave up 10 bases and J gave up 5 bases; unmatched junction bases: 14. DNA for the CDR3: TGTGCCACCGGAGGTGGGCGGGAGATCGACGAGCAGTACTTC. It encodes CATGGGREIDEQYF.

The table lists this clone with a count of one. This sequence joins TRBV7-3 and TRBJ1-4; 7 positions match TRBD1. This CDR3 is 13 amino acids long. Germline assignment: CDR1 SGHTA and CDR2 FQGTGA. The V segment lost 4 bases and the J segment 8 bases; nucleotides outside the gene matches: 4. CDR3 sequence: CASSSWTGEKLFF. The DNA of the CDR3 is TGTGCCAGCAGCTCTTGGACAGGAGAAAAACTGTTTTTT. Supplemented by reference TRBV7-3 and TRBJ1-4, the full variable domain reads GAGVSQTPSNKVTEKGKYVELRCDPISGHTALYWYRQSLGQGPEFLIYFQGTGAADDSGLPNDRFFAVRPEGSVSTLKIQRTERGDSAVYLCASSSWTGEKLFFGSGTQLSVL.